The T cell receptor (beta chain) under discussion was sequenced for a study of blood T cell repertoires in COVID-19. Original handling: The assay estimated nucleated cells by amplifying reference gene primers. Data came from immunoSEQ multiplex PCR; TCRdb stores just in-frame clones and leaves some out. The V and J calls and the clone size are those of that table, but D and trimming were determined from the DNA. The table includes about 250,000 clones, approximately 88% detected once. The CDR3 length is 14 residues. Unmatched junction bases numbered 8, after V lost 4 bases and J lost 5 bases. In germline, CDR1 is LGHNA, CDR2 YNFKEQ.

Material: peripheral blood. This rearrangement joins TRBV4-2 to TRBJ2-7; 7 bases align to TRBD2. The receptor comes from a man between 35 and 55 years old with acute or convalescent COVID-19. This CDR3 reads CASSRFLADHEQYF. The CDR3 DNA reads as TGTGCCAGCAGCCGTTTCCTAGCGGACCACGAGCAGTACTTC.